The rows below give T cell receptor beta chains drawn from one sample of a study of T cells after yellow fever vaccination. Each CDR3 protein is one row after TCRdb ran MiXCR on the 5' RACE reads. The sample holds tens of thousands of distinct CDR3 sequences, around 6.9% seen once. Source: CD8+ T cells sorted from PBMCs, taken 4 to 6 days after the first yellow fever vaccination. Receptors originate from a young man who received the YFV17D yellow fever vaccine. Both conserved end residues are part of each CDR3. Each record gives: J gene, V gene, D gene, clone size, CDR3 length, CDR3 DNA, CDR3 protein. A D gene is named only where the DNA matches it firmly. Clone size appears in some rows only: once, few, many, or a class for an expanded clone.

j_call: TRBJ2-3
v_call: TRBV7-6
d_call: TRBD1
clone_size: many
cdr3_length: 15
cdr3_nt: TGTGCCAGCAGCGCTTACAGGGGGCGCACAGATACGCAGTATTTT
cdr3_aa: CASSAYRGRTDTQYF

j_call: TRBJ1-2
v_call: TRBV5-5
d_call: -
clone_size: -
cdr3_length: 14
cdr3_nt: TGTGCCAGCAGCTTTATCCGTCAGATCCCTGGCTACACCTTC
cdr3_aa: CASSFIRQIPGYTF

j_call: TRBJ2-1
v_call: TRBV27
d_call: -
clone_size: many
cdr3_length: 16
cdr3_nt: TGTGCCAGCAGTTTATCGGACAGAGGAACCTACAATGAGCAGTTCTTC
cdr3_aa: CASSLSDRGTYNEQFF

j_call: TRBJ1-1
v_call: TRBV7-9
d_call: -
clone_size: few
cdr3_length: 12
cdr3_nt: TGTGCCAGCAGCCCCCGTCGGGTTGAAGCTTTCTTT
cdr3_aa: CASSPRRVEAFF

j_call: TRBJ2-5
v_call: TRBV5-1
d_call: -
clone_size: -
cdr3_length: 17
cdr3_nt: TGCGCCAGCAGCTCACCCCCCACTACAGGGTACCAAGAGACCCAGTACTTC
cdr3_aa: CASSSPPTTGYQETQYF

j_call: TRBJ2-1
v_call: TRBV11-2
d_call: -
clone_size: many
cdr3_length: 19
cdr3_nt: TGTGCCAGCAGCTTAACCGGGGGCGCCGGAGTCGGATTCTACAATGAGCAGTTCTTC
cdr3_aa: CASSLTGGAGVGFYNEQFF

j_call: TRBJ2-7
v_call: TRBV19
d_call: -
clone_size: many
cdr3_length: 14
cdr3_nt: TGTGCCAGTCGCCCCGGACACGAAACCTACGAGCAGTACTTC
cdr3_aa: CASRPGHETYEQYF

j_call: TRBJ2-3
v_call: TRBV27
d_call: -
clone_size: -
cdr3_length: 16
cdr3_nt: TGTGCCAGCAGTTTTTATTCAGAGGCCAGCACAGATACGCAGTATTTT
cdr3_aa: CASSFYSEASTDTQYF

j_call: TRBJ1-4
v_call: TRBV4-3
d_call: -
clone_size: -
cdr3_length: 15
cdr3_nt: TGCGCCAGCAGCGTACGGACGGGTACTAATGAAAAACTGTTTTTT
cdr3_aa: CASSVRTGTNEKLFF

j_call: TRBJ2-3
v_call: TRBV12-3/TRBV12-4
d_call: -
clone_size: -
cdr3_length: 16
cdr3_nt: TGTGCCAGCAGTTTGACTATGGGGGTAAGCACAGATACGCAGTATTTT
cdr3_aa: CASSLTMGVSTDTQYF

j_call: TRBJ2-2
v_call: TRBV7-6
d_call: TRBD2
clone_size: many
cdr3_length: 20
cdr3_nt: TGTGCCAGCAGCTTAAGGGCCGGACTAGCGGATTACTCGAACACCGGGGAGCTGTTTTTT
cdr3_aa: CASSLRAGLADYSNTGELFF

j_call: TRBJ1-5
v_call: TRBV4-3
d_call: -
clone_size: -
cdr3_length: 16
cdr3_nt: TGCGCCAGCAGCCAAGATCGGCAGTCCCTCAATCAGCCCCAGCATTTT
cdr3_aa: CASSQDRQSLNQPQHF

j_call: TRBJ1-5
v_call: TRBV19
d_call: TRBD1
clone_size: -
cdr3_length: 14
cdr3_nt: TGTGCCAGTAGTCTGGGACAGGGCGTTCAGCCCCAGCATTTT
cdr3_aa: CASSLGQGVQPQHF

j_call: TRBJ2-5
v_call: TRBV6-2/TRBV6-3
d_call: -
clone_size: many
cdr3_length: 16
cdr3_nt: TGTGCCAGCAGTCCCCGGCAGGGTGCGGACCAAGAGACCCAGTACTTC
cdr3_aa: CASSPRQGADQETQYF

j_call: TRBJ2-2
v_call: TRBV12-3/TRBV12-4
d_call: TRBD2
clone_size: -
cdr3_length: 16
cdr3_nt: TGTGCCAGCAGTTTGCCCAGCGGGGCTTACACCGGGGAGCTGTTTTTT
cdr3_aa: CASSLPSGAYTGELFF

j_call: TRBJ2-3
v_call: TRBV4-3
d_call: TRBD2
clone_size: many
cdr3_length: 16
cdr3_nt: TGCGCCAGCAGCCAGGGGTTGTGGGAGGGTACAGATACGCAGTATTTT
cdr3_aa: CASSQGLWEGTDTQYF

j_call: TRBJ2-2
v_call: TRBV2
d_call: -
clone_size: few
cdr3_length: 12
cdr3_nt: TGTGCCAGTGGTGGAGGTCCCGGGGAGCTGTTTTTT
cdr3_aa: CASGGGPGELFF

j_call: TRBJ1-6
v_call: TRBV3-1
d_call: -
clone_size: many
cdr3_length: 15
cdr3_nt: TGTGCCAGCAGCCCCACAGGGTTCTATAATTCACCCCTCCACTTT
cdr3_aa: CASSPTGFYNSPLHF

j_call: TRBJ2-2
v_call: TRBV29-1
d_call: -
clone_size: -
cdr3_length: 13
cdr3_nt: TGCAGCGCAACCTCCAGGGACACCGGGGAGCTGTTTTTT
cdr3_aa: CSATSRDTGELFF

j_call: TRBJ2-6
v_call: TRBV9
d_call: TRBD1
clone_size: -
cdr3_length: 18
cdr3_nt: TGTGCCAGCAGCGTAGCTGGGACAGGAAGCTCTGGGGCCAACGTCCTGACTTTC
cdr3_aa: CASSVAGTGSSGANVLTF

j_call: TRBJ2-2
v_call: TRBV29-1
d_call: -
clone_size: -
cdr3_length: 14
cdr3_nt: TGCAGCGTGGACACAGGGATGGGCACCGGGGAGCTGTTTTTT
cdr3_aa: CSVDTGMGTGELFF

j_call: TRBJ2-3
v_call: TRBV14
d_call: -
clone_size: many
cdr3_length: 14
cdr3_nt: TGTGCCAGCAGCCCTAGACACCTCACAGATACGCAGTATTTT
cdr3_aa: CASSPRHLTDTQYF